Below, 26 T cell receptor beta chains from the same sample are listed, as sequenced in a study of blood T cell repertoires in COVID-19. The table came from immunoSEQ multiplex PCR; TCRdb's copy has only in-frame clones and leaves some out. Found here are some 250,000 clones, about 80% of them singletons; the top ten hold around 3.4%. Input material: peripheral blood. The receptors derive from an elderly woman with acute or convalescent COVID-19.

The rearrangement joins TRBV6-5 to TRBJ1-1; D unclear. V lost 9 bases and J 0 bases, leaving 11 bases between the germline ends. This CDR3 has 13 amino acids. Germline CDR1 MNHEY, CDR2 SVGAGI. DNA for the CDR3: TGTGCCAGTAGAGTGTTTATGAACACTGAAGCTTTCTTT. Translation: CASRVFMNTEAFF.

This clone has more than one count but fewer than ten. DNA of the CDR3: TGCGCCAGCAGCCACCCCACCCCCCGGGGATTCTACTACGAGCAGTACTTC. The encoded protein is CASSHPTPRGFYYEQYF. The chain is built from TRBV4-1 and TRBJ2-7; possibly TRBD2 for D (5 bases). The germline V gene encodes CDR1 MGHRA and CDR2 YSYEKL. Trimming shortened V by 3 bases and J by 3 bases, and 21 bases separated the two germline ends. The CDR3 totals 17 residues.

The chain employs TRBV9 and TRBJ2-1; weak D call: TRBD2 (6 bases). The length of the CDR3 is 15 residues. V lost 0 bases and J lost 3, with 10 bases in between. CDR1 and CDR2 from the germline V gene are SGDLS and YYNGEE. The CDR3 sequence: CASSVAPGLYNEQFF. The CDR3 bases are TGTGCCAGCAGCGTAGCGCCGGGACTCTACAATGAGCAGTTCTTC.

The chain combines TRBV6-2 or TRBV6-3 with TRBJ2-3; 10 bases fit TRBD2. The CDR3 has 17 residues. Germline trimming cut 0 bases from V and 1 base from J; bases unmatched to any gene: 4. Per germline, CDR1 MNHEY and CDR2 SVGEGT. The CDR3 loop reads CASSYSVLAGGTDTQYF. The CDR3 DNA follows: TGTGCCAGCAGTTACTCGGTCCTAGCGGGGGGCACAGATACGCAGTATTTT.

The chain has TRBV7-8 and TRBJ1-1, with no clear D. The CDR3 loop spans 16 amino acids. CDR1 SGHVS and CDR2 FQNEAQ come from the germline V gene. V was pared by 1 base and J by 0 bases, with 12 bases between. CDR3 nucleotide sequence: TGTGCCAGCAGCTTAGGAAACGCACACCTGAACACTGAAGCTTTCTTT. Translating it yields CASSLGNAHLNTEAFF.

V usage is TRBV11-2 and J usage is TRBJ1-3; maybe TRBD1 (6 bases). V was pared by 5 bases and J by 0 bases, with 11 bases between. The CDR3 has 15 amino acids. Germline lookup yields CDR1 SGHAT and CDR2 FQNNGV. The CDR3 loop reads CASSHTGNSGNTIYF. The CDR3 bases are TGTGCCAGCAGCCATACAGGGAACTCTGGAAACACCATATATTTT.

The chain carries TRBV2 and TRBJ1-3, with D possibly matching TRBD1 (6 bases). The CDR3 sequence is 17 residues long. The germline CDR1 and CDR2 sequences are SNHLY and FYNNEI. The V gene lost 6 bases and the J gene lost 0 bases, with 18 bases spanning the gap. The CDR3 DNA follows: TGTGCCAGCAGGGAAACAGGGCGCGGAGTCTCTGGAAACACCATATATTTT. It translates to CASRETGRGVSGNTIYF. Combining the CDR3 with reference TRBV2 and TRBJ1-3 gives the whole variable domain EPEVTQTPSHQVTQMGQEVILRCVPISNHLYFYWYRQILGQKVEFLVSFYNNEISEKSEIFDDQFSVERPDGSNFTLKIRSTKLEDSAMYFCASRETGRGVSGNTIYFGEGSWLTVV.

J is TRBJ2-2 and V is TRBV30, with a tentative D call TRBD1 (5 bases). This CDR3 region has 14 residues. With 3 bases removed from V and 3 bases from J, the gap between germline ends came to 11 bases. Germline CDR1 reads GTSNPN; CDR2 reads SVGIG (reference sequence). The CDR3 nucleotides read TGTGCCTGGAGGAAACAGGAGTACACCGGGGAGCTGTTTTTT. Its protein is CAWRKQEYTGELFF.

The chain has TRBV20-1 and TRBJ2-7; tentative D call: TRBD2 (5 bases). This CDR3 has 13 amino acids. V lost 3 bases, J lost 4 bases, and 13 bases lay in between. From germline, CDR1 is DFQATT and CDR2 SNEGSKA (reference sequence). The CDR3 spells CSASPAGHYEQYF. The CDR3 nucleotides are TGCAGTGCTAGTCCCGCGGGCCATTACGAGCAGTACTTC.

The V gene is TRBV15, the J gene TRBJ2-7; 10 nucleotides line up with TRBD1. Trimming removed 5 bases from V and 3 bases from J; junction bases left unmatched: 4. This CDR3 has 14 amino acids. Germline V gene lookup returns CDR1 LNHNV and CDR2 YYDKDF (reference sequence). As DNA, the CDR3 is TGTGCCACCAGCCCCAGGACAGGGGGCTACGAGCAGTACTTC. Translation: CATSPRTGGYEQYF.

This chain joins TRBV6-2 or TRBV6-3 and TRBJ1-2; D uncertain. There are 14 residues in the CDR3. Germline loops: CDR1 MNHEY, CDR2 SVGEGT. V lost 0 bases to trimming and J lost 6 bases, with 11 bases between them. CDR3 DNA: TGTGCCAGCAGTTACTCCCTGACAAGGAATGGCTACACCTTC. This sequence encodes CASSYSLTRNGYTF.

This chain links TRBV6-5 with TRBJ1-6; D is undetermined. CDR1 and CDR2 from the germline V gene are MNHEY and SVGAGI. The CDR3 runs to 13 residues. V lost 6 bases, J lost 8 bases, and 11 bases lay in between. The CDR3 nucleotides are TGTGCCAGCAGGTACCCCGGGGATTCACCCCTCCACTTT. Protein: CASRYPGDSPLHF.

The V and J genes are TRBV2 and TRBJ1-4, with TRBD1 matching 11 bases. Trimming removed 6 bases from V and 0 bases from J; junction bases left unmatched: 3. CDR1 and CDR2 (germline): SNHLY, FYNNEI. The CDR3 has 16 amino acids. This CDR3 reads CASRRDRGATNEKLFF. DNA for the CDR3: TGTGCCAGCAGGCGGGACAGGGGGGCAACTAATGAAAAACTGTTTTTT.

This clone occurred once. CDR3 sequence reads: CASTRTGGSGNTIYF. The CDR3, as DNA: TGTGCCAGCACACGCACCGGGGGCTCTGGAAACACCATATATTTT. The V gene is TRBV2, the J gene TRBJ1-3, with D perhaps matching TRBD1 (5 bases). CDR3 length: 15 amino acids. Germline loops: CDR1 SNHLY, CDR2 FYNNEI. The germline V and J ends were trimmed by 7 bases and 0 bases, with 13 bases remaining between them.

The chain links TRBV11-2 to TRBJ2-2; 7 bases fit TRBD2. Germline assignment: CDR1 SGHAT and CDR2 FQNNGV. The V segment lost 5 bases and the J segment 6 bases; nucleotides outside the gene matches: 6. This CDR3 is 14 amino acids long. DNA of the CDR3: TGTGCCAGCAGCCAGATGCGGGGGTCCGGGGAGCTGTTTTTT. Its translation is CASSQMRGSGELFF.

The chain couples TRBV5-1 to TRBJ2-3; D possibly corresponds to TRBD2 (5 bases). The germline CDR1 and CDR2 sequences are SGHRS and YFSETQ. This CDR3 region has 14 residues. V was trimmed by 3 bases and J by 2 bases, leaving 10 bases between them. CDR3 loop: CASSYSGLTDTQYF. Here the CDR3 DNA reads TGCGCCAGCAGCTACAGCGGACTCACAGATACGCAGTATTTT.

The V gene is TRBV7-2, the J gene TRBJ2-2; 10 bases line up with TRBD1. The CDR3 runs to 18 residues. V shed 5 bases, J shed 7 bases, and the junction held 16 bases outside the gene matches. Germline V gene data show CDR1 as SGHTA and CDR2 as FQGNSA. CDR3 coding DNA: TGTGCCAGCAGCCCGGGAGGACAGGGGGGTTTGAGGGGCGGGGAGCTGTTTTTT. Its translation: CASSPGGQGGLRGGELFF.

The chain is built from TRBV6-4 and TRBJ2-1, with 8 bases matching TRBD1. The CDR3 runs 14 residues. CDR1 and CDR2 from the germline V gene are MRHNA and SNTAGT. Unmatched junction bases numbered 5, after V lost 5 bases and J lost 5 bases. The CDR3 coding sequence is TGTGCCAGCAGTTCGGACAGGGAAAACAATGAGCAGTTCTTC. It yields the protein CASSSDRENNEQFF.

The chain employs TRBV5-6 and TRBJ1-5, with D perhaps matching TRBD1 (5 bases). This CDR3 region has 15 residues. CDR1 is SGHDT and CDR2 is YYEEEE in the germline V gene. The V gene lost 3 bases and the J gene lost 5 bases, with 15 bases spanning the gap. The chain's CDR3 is CASSWGPNSDQPQHF. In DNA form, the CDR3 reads TGTGCCAGCAGCTGGGGCCCAAACTCCGATCAGCCCCAGCATTTT.

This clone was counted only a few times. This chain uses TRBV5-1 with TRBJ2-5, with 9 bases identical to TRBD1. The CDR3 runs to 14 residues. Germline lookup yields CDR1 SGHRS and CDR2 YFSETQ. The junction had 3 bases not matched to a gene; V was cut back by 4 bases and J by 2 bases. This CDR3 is CASSRGQGQETQYF. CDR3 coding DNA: TGCGCCAGCAGCCGAGGACAGGGGCAAGAGACCCAGTACTTC.

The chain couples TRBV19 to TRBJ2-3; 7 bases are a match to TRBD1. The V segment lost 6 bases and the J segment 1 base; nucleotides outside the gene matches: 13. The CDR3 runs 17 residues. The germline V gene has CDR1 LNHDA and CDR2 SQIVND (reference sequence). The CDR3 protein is CASSLGTVIQRTDTQYF. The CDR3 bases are TGTGCCAGTAGCCTCGGGACAGTCATCCAACGCACAGATACGCAGTATTTT.

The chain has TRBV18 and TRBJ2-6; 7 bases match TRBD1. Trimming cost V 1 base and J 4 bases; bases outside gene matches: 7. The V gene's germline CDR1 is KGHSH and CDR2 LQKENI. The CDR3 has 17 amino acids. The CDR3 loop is CASSPRDSLLGANVLTF. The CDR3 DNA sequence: TGTGCCAGCTCACCACGGGACAGCCTTTTGGGGGCCAACGTCCTGACTTTC.

The CDR3 here is CASSPSLAGHGGEAFF. The CDR3 region has the DNA TGTGCCAGCTCACCTTCCTTAGCGGGACACGGCGGTGAAGCTTTCTTT. The chain has TRBV18 and TRBJ1-1, with TRBD1 as a possible D gene (6 bases). The germline V gene has CDR1 KGHSH and CDR2 LQKENI. V was trimmed by 3 bases and J by 7 bases, leaving 21 bases between them. The CDR3 has 16 residues.

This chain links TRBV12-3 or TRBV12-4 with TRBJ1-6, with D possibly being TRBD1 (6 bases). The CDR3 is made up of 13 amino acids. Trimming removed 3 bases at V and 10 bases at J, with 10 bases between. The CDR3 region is CASSFEGVSPLHF. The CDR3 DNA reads TGTGCCAGCAGTTTTGAGGGGGTCTCACCCCTCCACTTT.

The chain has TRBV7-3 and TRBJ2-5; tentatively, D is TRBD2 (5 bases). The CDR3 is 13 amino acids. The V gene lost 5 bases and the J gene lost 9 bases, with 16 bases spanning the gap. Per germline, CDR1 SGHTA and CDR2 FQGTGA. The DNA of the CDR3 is TGTGCCAGCAGCCCGGGGAACAAGAGACCCCAGTACTTC. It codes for CASSPGNKRPQYF.

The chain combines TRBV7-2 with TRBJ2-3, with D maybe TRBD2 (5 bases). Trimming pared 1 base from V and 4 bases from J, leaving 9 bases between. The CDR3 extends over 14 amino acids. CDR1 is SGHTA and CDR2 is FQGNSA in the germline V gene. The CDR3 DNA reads TGTGCCAGCAGCTTAGAGTGGAGGTCAGATACGCAGTATTTT. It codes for CASSLEWRSDTQYF. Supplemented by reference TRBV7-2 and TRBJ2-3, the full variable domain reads GAGVSQSPSNKVTEKGKDVELRCDPISGHTALYWYRQSLGQGLEFLIYFQGNSAPDKSGLPSDRFSAERTGGSVSTLTIQRTQQEDSAVYLCASSLEWRSDTQYFGPGTRLTVL.